This T cell receptor beta chain was profiled in a study of blood T cell repertoires in COVID-19. As for the study in general: T cells, B-cell-depleted T cells, or PBMCs supplied cDNA or gDNA.

From germline, CDR1 is SNHLY and CDR2 FYNNEI. The CDR3 is 13 amino acids. J lost 6 bases, V lost 10 bases, and 11 bases had no gene match. Study processing details: Nucleated cell number was recorded as an estimate derived from reference gene primer amplification. Assay: immunoSEQ multiplex PCR; the TCRdb copy retains only in-frame clones and omits some. V, J and clone size derive from that table, while D and trimming were established from the DNA sequence. The sample shows under 250,000 clones, roughly four fifths of them seen only once. This clone was seen a single time. This TCR was recovered from a man aged 50 or older with active or convalescent COVID-19. The specimen was peripheral blood. The genes are TRBV2 and TRBJ1-1; TRBD1 matches 7 bases. The CDR3 DNA reads as TGTGCCATCGCAGGGGGTTTAGGCGCTGAAGCTTTCTTT. It is translated as CAIAGGLGAEAFF.